A single sample gave rise to the 24 T cell receptor beta chains below, sequenced in a study of blood T cell repertoires in COVID-19. Repertoires were generated with immunoSEQ multiplex PCR, while TCRdb's copy carries only in-frame clones and drops some. The top ten clones hold 10% of a sample with about 160,000 clones, roughly 84% of them seen once. Sequencing input: peripheral blood. The receptor source for this set is an elderly woman with active or convalescent COVID-19.

The chain joins TRBV11-2 to TRBJ1-1, with D possibly TRBD1 on 5 matching bases. The germline CDR1 and CDR2 sequences are SGHAT and FQNNGV. The CDR3 contains 14 residues. The ends were cut back, 0 bases at V and 5 bases at J, with 10 bases in the middle. CDR3 in DNA: TGTGCCAGCAGCTTAGACAGGGCCGGTACTGAAGCTTTCTTT. Translation gives CASSLDRAGTEAFF.

The chain recombines TRBV29-1 with TRBJ1-2; 8 positions agree with TRBD1. V lost 1 base to trimming and J lost 3 bases; unmatched junction nucleotides: 7. Germline V gives CDR1 SQVTM, CDR2 ANQGSEA. This CDR3 is 15 amino acids long. The CDR3 here is CSVEGGRGPYYGYTF. The CDR3 nucleotides are TGCAGCGTTGAAGGAGGCAGGGGGCCTTACTATGGCTACACCTTC.

This clone was counted between two and nine times. The chain recombines TRBV19 with TRBJ2-2, with 8 nucleotides matching TRBD2. Germline-derived CDR1 and CDR2 are LNHDA and SQIVND (reference sequence). J lost 5 bases, V lost 6 bases, and 5 bases had no gene match. The CDR3 covers 14 residues. The CDR3 sequence is CASSGTSGTGELFF. Written as DNA, the CDR3 is TGTGCCAGTAGCGGGACTAGTGGGACCGGGGAGCTGTTTTTT. The whole variable domain, filled in from reference TRBV19 and TRBJ2-2, reads DGGITQSPKYLFRKEGQNVTLSCEQNLNHDAMYWYRQDPGQGLRLIYYSQIVNDFQKGDIAEGYSVSREKKESFPLTVTSAQKNPTAFYLCASSGTSGTGELFFGEGSRLTVL.

This clone came up a few times. The chain has TRBV19 and TRBJ1-6; the match to TRBD1 covers 9 bases. The germline gives CDR1 LNHDA, CDR2 SQIVND (reference sequence). Losses at the gene ends were 10 bases for V and 8 bases for J; bases not matched to a gene: 6. This CDR3 spans 13 amino acids. CDR3 bases: TGTGCCACCCGGACAGGGGATTATTCACCCCTCCACTTT. Encoded protein: CATRTGDYSPLHF.

This clone was counted a single time. The chain combines TRBV7-3 with TRBJ2-1, with D maybe TRBD2 (6 bases). The CDR3 loop spans 14 amino acids. Trimming took off 2 bases at V and 5 bases at J, with 10 bases between the two ends. Germline lookup yields CDR1 SGHTA and CDR2 FQGTGA. The CDR3 sequence: CASSLAGGDNEQFF. The CDR3 DNA is TGTGCCAGCAGCTTAGCCGGAGGGGACAATGAGCAGTTCTTC.

This clone has a single count. The V gene is TRBV27, the J gene TRBJ1-1, with TRBD1 matching 7 bases. The V gene's germline CDR1 is MNHEY and CDR2 SMNVEV (reference sequence). Trimming removed 6 bases from V and 1 base from J; junction bases left unmatched: 5. The CDR3 totals 14 residues. CDR3 bases: TGTGCCAGCAGGCCCGGGACAGCGAACACTGAAGCTTTCTTT. Amino acids: CASRPGTANTEAFF.

The chain links TRBV23-1 to TRBJ1-1, with a tentative D call TRBD1 (5 bases). TRBV23-1 is annotated as an ORF whose role is uncertain. V was cut by 0 bases and J by 0 bases, with 32 bases left in between. The CDR3 sequence is 23 residues long. The CDR3 nucleotides read TGCGCCAGCAGTCAATCTCCAATACAGTTCCTGGTCCATCTGGGGCCGGTGAACACTGAAGCTTTCTTT. Translated: CASSQSPIQFLVHLGPVNTEAFF.

V is TRBV10-2 and J is TRBJ1-1, with D tentatively TRBD1 (5 bases). The CDR3 length is 14 residues. V lost 7 bases to trimming and J lost 3 bases, with 15 bases between them. In germline, CDR1 is WSHSY, CDR2 SAAADI. CDR3 protein: CASTQAAGHTEAFF. In DNA form, the CDR3 reads TGCGCCAGCACTCAAGCGGCGGGGCACACTGAAGCTTTCTTT.

This chain connects TRBV4-1 to TRBJ2-1; the match to TRBD2 covers 10 bases. This CDR3 has 17 residues. Unmatched junction bases numbered 12, after V lost 1 base and J lost 9 bases. Germline V lookup: CDR1 MGHRA, CDR2 YSYEKL. For the CDR3, the DNA is TGCGCCAGCAGCCAAGTCGCCAGGGGCCTAGCGGGAGTTGAGCAGTTCTTC. It codes for CASSQVARGLAGVEQFF.

This chain joins TRBV2 and TRBJ1-5, with D possibly TRBD1 on 5 matching bases. The germline V gene has CDR1 SNHLY and CDR2 FYNNEI. V shed 4 bases and J shed 2 bases, with 12 bases lying between them. This CDR3 is 15 amino acids long. DNA for the CDR3: TGTGCCAGCAGTGTCCAGGGCTTGGGCAATCAGCCCCAGCATTTT. Its translation is CASSVQGLGNQPQHF.

The chain has TRBV11-2 and TRBJ2-5, with TRBD2 as a possible D gene (6 bases). The CDR3 has 14 residues. CDR1 and CDR2 from the germline V gene are SGHAT and FQNNGV. Trimming took off 1 base at V and 5 bases at J, with 11 bases between the two ends. Written as DNA, the CDR3 is TGTGCCAGCAGCTTAGCGGGAGTAGGGGAGACCCAGTACTTC. This encodes CASSLAGVGETQYF.

The chain has TRBV16 and TRBJ1-4; a possible D gene is TRBD1 (5 bases). V lost 2 bases and J lost 0, with 10 bases in between. The CDR3 runs to 16 residues. Per germline, CDR1 KGHSY and CDR2 FQNENV. The CDR3 region has the DNA TGTGCCAGCAGCCAAATCAGGGCGGCAACTAATGAAAAACTGTTTTTT. Translating gives CASSQIRAATNEKLFF.

The chain uses TRBV19 and TRBJ1-1; D possibly corresponds to TRBD1 (6 bases). With 5 bases removed from V and 0 bases from J, the gap between germline ends came to 10 bases. Germline CDR1 reads LNHDA; CDR2 reads SQIVND (reference sequence). The length of the CDR3 is 14 residues. The DNA of the CDR3 is TGTGCCAGTAGTTACGGGACAATGAACACTGAAGCTTTCTTT. Its translation is CASSYGTMNTEAFF.

The chain carries TRBV9 and TRBJ1-1; no clear D. CDR1 is SGDLS, CDR2 YYNGEE, per germline. V was pared by 0 bases and J by 3 bases, with 12 bases between. This CDR3 spans 15 amino acids. The CDR3 is CASSVVPGSDTEAFF. The CDR3 DNA follows: TGTGCCAGCAGCGTAGTGCCGGGGTCCGACACTGAAGCTTTCTTT.

The table lists this clone with a few counts. V and J are TRBV5-1 and TRBJ2-1; TRBD2 is a possible D gene (5 bases). CDR1 SGHRS and CDR2 YFSETQ come from the germline V gene. CDR3 length equals 14 residues. Trimming stripped 3 bases from V and 6 bases from J, with 13 bases between. The CDR3 DNA reads TGCGCCAGCAGCTCGACGGGAACTTTCAATGAGCAGTTCTTC. It specifies CASSSTGTFNEQFF.

The chain links TRBV15 to TRBJ2-7; TRBD1 is a possible D gene (5 bases). V lost 0 bases and J 6 bases, leaving 15 bases between the germline ends. There are 15 residues in the CDR3. Per the germline V gene, CDR1 is LNHNV and CDR2 is YYDKDF (reference sequence). The CDR3: CATSRDLAGSGEQYF. CDR3 DNA sequence: TGTGCCACCAGCAGAGATCTGGCAGGGTCAGGCGAGCAGTACTTC.

The chain joins TRBV7-9 to TRBJ2-7, with 7 bases matching TRBD1. There are 14 residues in the CDR3. Trimming cost V 4 bases and J 7 bases; bases outside gene matches: 10. Germline CDR1 is SEHNR and CDR2 is FQNEAQ (reference sequence). In DNA, the CDR3 is TGTGCCAGCAGCTGGGACAGCCAACGTAGGGAGCAGTACTTC. Translating it yields CASSWDSQRREQYF.

The chain employs TRBV19 and TRBJ1-4; 10 bases map to TRBD1. Trimming cost V 5 bases and J 9 bases; bases outside gene matches: 6. CDR1 and CDR2 from the germline V gene are LNHDA and SQIVND (reference sequence). The CDR3 is 14 residues long. CDR3 region: CASSRGTGEQKLFF. The CDR3 nucleotides are TGTGCCAGTAGTCGCGGGACAGGGGAGCAAAAACTGTTTTTT. The complete variable domain, with remaining parts taken from reference TRBV19 and TRBJ1-4, reads DGGITQSPKYLFRKEGQNVTLSCEQNLNHDAMYWYRQDPGQGLRLIYYSQIVNDFQKGDIAEGYSVSREKKESFPLTVTSAQKNPTAFYLCASSRGTGEQKLFFGSGTQLSVL.

This clone was found a few times. CDR3 in DNA: TGTGCCTGGGAACATGGGGCGAACACTGAAGCTTTCTTT. Residues: CAWEHGANTEAFF. The rearrangement uses TRBV30 and TRBJ1-1; D possibly corresponds to TRBD1 (5 bases). Germline loops: CDR1 GTSNPN, CDR2 SVGIG (reference sequence). Trimming pared 5 bases from V and 1 base from J, leaving 11 bases between. The CDR3 spans 13 residues.

V gene TRBV30 combines with J gene TRBJ1-1, with D perhaps TRBD1 (6 bases). The CDR3 has 14 amino acids. Between the trimmed V and J ends, which lost 4 bases and 6 bases, there was a span of 18 bases. Germline V lookup: CDR1 GTSNPN, CDR2 SVGIG (reference sequence). The CDR3 DNA is TGTGCCTGGATATACCTAAAGACAGGACCTGAAGCTTTCTTT. Encoded protein: CAWIYLKTGPEAFF.

This chain joins TRBV5-1 and TRBJ2-1; 12 bases agree with TRBD2. The V gene's germline CDR1 is SGHRS and CDR2 YFSETQ. This CDR3 contains 17 residues. J was trimmed by 7 bases and V by 4 bases; bases with no gene match: 12. The CDR3 coding sequence is TGCGCCAGCAGCCCCCAACCGACTAGCGGGAGAAATAATGAGCAGTTCTTC. This sequence encodes CASSPQPTSGRNNEQFF. The variable domain in full, completed from reference TRBV5-1 and TRBJ2-1, reads KAGVTQTPRYLIKTRGQQVTLSCSPISGHRSVSWYQQTPGQGLQFLFEYFSETQRNKGNFPGRFSGRQFSNSRSEMNVSTLELGDSALYLCASSPQPTSGRNNEQFFGPGTRLTVL.

This chain joins TRBV12-3 or TRBV12-4 and TRBJ2-1; possibly TRBD1 for D (6 bases). V lost 7 bases and J 5 bases, leaving 12 bases between the germline ends. The CDR3 is made up of 13 amino acids. The CDR3 loop is CASTLTGHNEQFF. As DNA, the CDR3 is TGTGCCAGCACCTTGACAGGACACAATGAGCAGTTCTTC.

This clone appeared once. The gene calls are TRBV9 and TRBJ1-2; 10 bases align to TRBD1. The CDR3 is made up of 13 amino acids. The J segment lost 8 bases and the V segment lost 4 bases, leaving 5 bases of the junction unmatched. Germline CDR1 SGDLS, CDR2 YYNGEE. CDR3 in amino acids: CASSLDRGKGYTF. The DNA of the CDR3 is TGTGCCAGCAGCTTGGACAGGGGGAAAGGCTACACCTTC.

V is TRBV9 and J is TRBJ2-3; TRBD2 matches at 14 bases. Germline trimming cut 2 bases from V and 3 bases from J; bases unmatched to any gene: 5. This CDR3 is 17 amino acids long. CDR1 and CDR2 from the germline V gene are SGDLS and YYNGEE. The CDR3 sequence: CASSVGLAGAATDTQYF. For the CDR3, the DNA is TGTGCCAGCAGCGTGGGACTAGCGGGAGCGGCGACAGATACGCAGTATTTT.